The clone carrying this TCR beta chain was counted many times. Its antigen remains unknown. This sample was included in a study of early T cells in non-severe SARS-CoV-2 infection. Overall study: The chains were unpaired, and the sequenced material was bulk RNA from unsorted whole blood.

Study-level results: Missing private and CD4 specificities, VDJdb matching favored anti-spike CD8 responses.

Individual cDNA molecules were tagged with unique molecular identifiers, the study reported. Via MiXCR, TCRdb re-called the 5' RACE reads, giving one row per CDR3 protein. The top ten hold under 1.5% of the sample, which has 60,000 to 75,000 distinct CDR3 sequences, roughly 12% seen once. This TCR came from an adult who was a healthcare worker with PCR-confirmed SARS-CoV-2 infection or an uninfected control (not recorded which). This sample comprised whole blood, obtained at baseline.

The CDR3 coding sequence is TGTGCCAGCAGTGACGGGCGGGGGGTCCAAGAGACCCAGTACTTC. Its translation is CASSDGRGVQETQYF. The chain combines TRBV2 with TRBJ2-5; 8 positions match TRBD2. There are 15 residues in the CDR3. Germline V CDR1 and CDR2: SNHLY, FYNNEI. Trimming at V came to 3 bases and at J to 1 base, leaving 4 bases not matched to a gene.